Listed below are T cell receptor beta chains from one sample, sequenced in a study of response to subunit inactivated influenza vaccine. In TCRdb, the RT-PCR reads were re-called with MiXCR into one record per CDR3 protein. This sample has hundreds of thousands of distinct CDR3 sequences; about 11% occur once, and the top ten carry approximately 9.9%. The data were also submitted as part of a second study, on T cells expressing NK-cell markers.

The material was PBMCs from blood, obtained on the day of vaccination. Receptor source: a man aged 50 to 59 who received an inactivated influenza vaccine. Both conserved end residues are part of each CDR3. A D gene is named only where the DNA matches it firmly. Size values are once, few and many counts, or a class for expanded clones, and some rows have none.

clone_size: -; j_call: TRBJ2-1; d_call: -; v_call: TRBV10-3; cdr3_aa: CAIKGQSHNEQFF; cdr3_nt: TGTGCCATCAAAGGACAGAGTCACAATGAGCAGTTCTTC
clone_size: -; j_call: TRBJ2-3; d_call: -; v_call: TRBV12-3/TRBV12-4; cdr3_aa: CASSHRDFSTDTQYF; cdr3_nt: TGTGCCAGCAGTCACCGGGACTTTAGCACAGATACGCAGTATTTT
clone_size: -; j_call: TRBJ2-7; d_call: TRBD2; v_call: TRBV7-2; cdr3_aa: CASSPRTSGASYEQYF; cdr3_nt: TGTGCCAGCAGCCCTAGGACTAGCGGGGCCTCCTACGAGCAGTACTTC
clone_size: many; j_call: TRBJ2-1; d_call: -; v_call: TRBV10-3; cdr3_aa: CAISDGGGLDNEQFF; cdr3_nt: TGTGCCATCAGTGACGGAGGCGGGTTGGACAATGAGCAGTTCTTC
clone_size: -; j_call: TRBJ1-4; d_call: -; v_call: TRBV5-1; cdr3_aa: CASSLAGQARNEKLFF; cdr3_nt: TGCGCCAGCAGCTTGGCCGGGCAGGCGAGGAATGAAAAACTGTTTTTT
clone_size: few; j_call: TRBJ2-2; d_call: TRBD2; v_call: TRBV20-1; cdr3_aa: CSARPRGGRTGELFF; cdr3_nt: TGCAGTGCTAGGCCCCGCGGGGGTAGGACCGGGGAGCTGTTTTTT
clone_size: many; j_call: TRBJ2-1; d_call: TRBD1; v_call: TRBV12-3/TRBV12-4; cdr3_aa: CASSFPERTGGNEQFF; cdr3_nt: TGTGCCAGCAGTTTCCCCGAAAGGACAGGGGGTAATGAGCAGTTCTTC
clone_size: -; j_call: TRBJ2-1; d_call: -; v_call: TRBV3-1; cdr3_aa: CASSQVRGDHNEQFF; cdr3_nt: TGTGCCAGCAGCCAAGTCAGGGGAGACCACAATGAGCAGTTCTTC
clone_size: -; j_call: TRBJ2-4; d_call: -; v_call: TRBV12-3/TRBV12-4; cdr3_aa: CASSLEGDLAKNIQYF; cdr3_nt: TGTGCCAGCAGCCTCGAGGGAGATCTAGCCAAAAACATTCAGTACTTC
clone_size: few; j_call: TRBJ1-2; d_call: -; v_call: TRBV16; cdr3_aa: CASSQWRDGGDGYTF; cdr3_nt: TGTGCCAGCAGCCAATGGCGCGATGGAGGTGACGGCTACACCTTC
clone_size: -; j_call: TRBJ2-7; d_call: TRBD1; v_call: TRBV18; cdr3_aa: CASSGGTGVPYEQYF; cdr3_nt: TGTGCCAGCTCCGGAGGAACAGGGGTTCCCTACGAGCAGTACTTC
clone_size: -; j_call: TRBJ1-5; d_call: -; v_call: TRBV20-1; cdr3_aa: CSATSGPQEPQHF; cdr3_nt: TGCAGTGCCACCTCGGGACCCCAGGAGCCCCAGCATTTT
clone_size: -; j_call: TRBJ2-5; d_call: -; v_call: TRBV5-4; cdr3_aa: CASSRMAVLQETQYF; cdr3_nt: TGTGCCAGCAGCCGCATGGCGGTATTGCAAGAGACCCAGTACTTC
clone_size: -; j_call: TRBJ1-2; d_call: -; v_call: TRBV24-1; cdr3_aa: CATSETGPGGGYTF; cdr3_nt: TGTGCCACCAGTGAAACAGGGCCCGGCGGTGGCTACACCTTC
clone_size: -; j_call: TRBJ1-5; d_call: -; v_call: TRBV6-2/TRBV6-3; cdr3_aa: CASSYSSISNQPQHF; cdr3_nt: TGTGCCAGCAGTTACTCGAGTATTAGCAATCAGCCCCAGCATTTT
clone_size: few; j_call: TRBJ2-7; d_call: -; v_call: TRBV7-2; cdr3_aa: CASSRAGDEQYF; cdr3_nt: TGTGCCAGCAGCCGAGCAGGGGACGAGCAGTACTTC
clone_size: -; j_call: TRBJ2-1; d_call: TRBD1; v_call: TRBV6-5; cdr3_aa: CASSYTLTGRNEQFF; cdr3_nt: TGTGCCAGCAGTTACACCCTGACAGGGCGGAATGAGCAGTTCTTC
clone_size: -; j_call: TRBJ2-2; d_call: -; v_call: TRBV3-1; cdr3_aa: CASSQDLRENTGELFF; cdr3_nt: TGTGCCAGCAGCCAAGATCTTAGGGAGAACACCGGGGAGCTGTTTTTT
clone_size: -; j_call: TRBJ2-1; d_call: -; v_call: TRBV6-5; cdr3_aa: CASSYSRGGLYNEQFF; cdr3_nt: TGTGCCAGCAGTTACTCGAGGGGGGGGCTTTACAATGAGCAGTTCTTC
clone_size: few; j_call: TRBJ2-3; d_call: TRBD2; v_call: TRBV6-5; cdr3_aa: CASSYSFLREPPDTQYF; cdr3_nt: TGTGCCAGCAGTTACTCTTTTCTGCGGGAGCCCCCAGATACGCAGTATTTT
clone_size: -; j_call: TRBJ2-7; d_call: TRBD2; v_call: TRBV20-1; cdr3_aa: CSAVAGFGGEQYF; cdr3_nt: TGCAGTGCTGTAGCGGGGTTCGGGGGCGAGCAGTACTTC
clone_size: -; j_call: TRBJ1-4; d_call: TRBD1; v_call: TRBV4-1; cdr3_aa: CASSQGTFRGGLGEKLFF; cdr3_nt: TGCGCCAGCAGCCAAGGGACGTTCAGGGGGGGGCTAGGGGAAAAACTGTTTTTT
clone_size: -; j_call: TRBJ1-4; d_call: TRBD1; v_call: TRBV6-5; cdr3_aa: CASSYQGGINEKLFF; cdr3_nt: TGTGCCAGCAGCTACCAGGGGGGGATTAATGAAAAACTGTTTTTT
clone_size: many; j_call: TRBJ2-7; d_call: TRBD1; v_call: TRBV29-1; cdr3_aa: CSVQGWTGTYEQYF; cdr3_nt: TGCAGCGTCCAAGGTTGGACAGGGACTTACGAGCAGTACTTC
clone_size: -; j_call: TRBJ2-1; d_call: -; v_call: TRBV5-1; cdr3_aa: CASSLAVGVGYNEQFF; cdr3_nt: TGCGCCAGCAGCTTGGCCGTGGGCGTTGGCTACAATGAGCAGTTCTTC
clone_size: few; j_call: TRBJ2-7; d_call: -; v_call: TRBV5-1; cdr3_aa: CASSLPRTDEQYF; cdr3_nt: TGCGCCAGCAGCTTACCACGAACAGACGAGCAGTACTTC
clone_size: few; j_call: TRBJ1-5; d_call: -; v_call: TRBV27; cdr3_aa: CASRKGWGNQPQHF; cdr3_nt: TGTGCCAGCCGAAAGGGCTGGGGCAATCAGCCCCAGCATTTT
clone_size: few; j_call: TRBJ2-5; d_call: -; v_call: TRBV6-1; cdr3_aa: CASRERGSETQYF; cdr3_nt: TGTGCCAGCAGGGAAAGGGGGTCCGAGACCCAGTACTTC
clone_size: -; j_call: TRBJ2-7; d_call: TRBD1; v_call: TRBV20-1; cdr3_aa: CSVPGQGSYEQYF; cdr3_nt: TGCAGTGTCCCGGGACAGGGGTCCTACGAGCAGTACTTC
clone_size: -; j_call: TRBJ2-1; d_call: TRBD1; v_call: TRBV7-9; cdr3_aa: CASKPGQGINEQFF; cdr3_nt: TGTGCCAGCAAACCAGGACAGGGTATCAATGAGCAGTTCTTC
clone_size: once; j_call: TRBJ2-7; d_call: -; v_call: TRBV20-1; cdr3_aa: CSARDPSRSRYEQYF; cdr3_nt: TGCAGTGCTAGAGATCCTAGCCGCAGCAGGTACGAGCAGTACTTC
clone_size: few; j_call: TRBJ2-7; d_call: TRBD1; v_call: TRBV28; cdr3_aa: CASSLHLTGGSYEQYF; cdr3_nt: TGTGCCAGCAGCCTACACCTGACAGGGGGTTCCTACGAGCAGTACTTC
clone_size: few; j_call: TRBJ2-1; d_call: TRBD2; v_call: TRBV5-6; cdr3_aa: CASSAALAGGSYNEQFF; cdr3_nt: TGTGCCAGCAGCGCGGCACTAGCGGGAGGATCCTACAATGAGCAGTTCTTC
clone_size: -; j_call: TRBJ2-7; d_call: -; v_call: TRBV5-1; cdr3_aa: CASSSSFYEQYF; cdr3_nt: TGCGCCAGCAGCTCCAGCTTCTACGAGCAGTACTTC
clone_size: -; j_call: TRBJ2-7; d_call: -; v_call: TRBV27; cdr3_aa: CASRLPRADEQYF; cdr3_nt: TGTGCCAGCAGACTTCCCAGGGCTGACGAGCAGTACTTC
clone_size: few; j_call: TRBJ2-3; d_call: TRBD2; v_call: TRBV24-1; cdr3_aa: CATSDLRGSGASNTQYF; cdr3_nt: TGTGCCACCAGTGATTTGCGGGGTAGCGGGGCTAGTAATACGCAGTATTTT
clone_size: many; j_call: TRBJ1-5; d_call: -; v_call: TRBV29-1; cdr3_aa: CSVVPGDINQPQHF; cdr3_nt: TGCAGCGTTGTCCCAGGGGATATCAATCAGCCCCAGCATTTT
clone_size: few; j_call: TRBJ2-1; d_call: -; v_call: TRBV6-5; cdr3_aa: CASSPDRDEQFF; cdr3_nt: TGTGCCAGCAGCCCGGACAGAGATGAGCAGTTCTTC
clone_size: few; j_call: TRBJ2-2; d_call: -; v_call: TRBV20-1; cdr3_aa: CSARDRVHPGELFF; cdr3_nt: TGCAGTGCTAGAGATCGGGTGCACCCCGGGGAGCTGTTTTTT
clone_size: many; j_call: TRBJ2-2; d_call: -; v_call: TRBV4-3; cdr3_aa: CASSELTGRTGELFF; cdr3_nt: TGCGCCAGCAGCGAGTTAACAGGGAGGACCGGGGAGCTGTTTTTT
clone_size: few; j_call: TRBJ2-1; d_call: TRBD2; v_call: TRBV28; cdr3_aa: CASSLSLAGEDNEQFF; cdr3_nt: TGTGCCAGCAGTTTATCCCTAGCGGGGGAGGACAATGAGCAGTTCTTC
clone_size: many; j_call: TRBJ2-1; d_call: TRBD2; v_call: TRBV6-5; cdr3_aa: CASSSPGSLAGTYNEQFF; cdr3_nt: TGTGCCAGCAGTTCCCCGGGGTCCCTAGCGGGGACCTACAATGAGCAGTTCTTC
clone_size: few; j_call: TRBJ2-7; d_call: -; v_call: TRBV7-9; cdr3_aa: CASSFQGFPEQYF; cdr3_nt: TGTGCCAGCAGTTTCCAGGGGTTTCCCGAGCAGTACTTC
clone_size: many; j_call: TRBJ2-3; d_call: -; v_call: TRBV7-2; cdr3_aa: CASSRQFTDTQYF; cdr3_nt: TGTGCCAGCAGCCGACAGTTCACAGATACGCAGTATTTT
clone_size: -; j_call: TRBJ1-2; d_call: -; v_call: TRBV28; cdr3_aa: CASSGQRNLYGYTF; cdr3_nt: TGTGCCAGCAGTGGACAGCGTAACCTCTATGGCTACACCTTC
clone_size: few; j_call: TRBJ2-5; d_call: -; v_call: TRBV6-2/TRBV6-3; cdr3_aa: CASSDPGMLTQYF; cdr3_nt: TGTGCCAGCAGTGATCCGGGGATGTTGACCCAGTACTTC
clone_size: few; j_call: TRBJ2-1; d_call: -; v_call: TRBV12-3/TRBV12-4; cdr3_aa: CASRPRRLNEQFF; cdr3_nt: TGTGCCAGCCGACCCCGACGGCTCAATGAGCAGTTCTTC
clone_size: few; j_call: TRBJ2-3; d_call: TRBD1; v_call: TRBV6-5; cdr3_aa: CASSYSGTGYTDTQYF; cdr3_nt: TGTGCCAGCAGTTACTCTGGGACAGGATACACAGATACGCAGTATTTT
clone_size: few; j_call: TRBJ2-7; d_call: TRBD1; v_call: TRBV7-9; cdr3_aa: CASSSPDRALGQYF; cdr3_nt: TGTGCCAGCAGCTCCCCGGACAGGGCTCTCGGGCAGTACTTC
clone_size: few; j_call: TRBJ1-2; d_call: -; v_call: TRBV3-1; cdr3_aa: CASSQDRRGYTF; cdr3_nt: TGTGCCAGCAGCCAAGATCGACGGGGCTACACCTTC
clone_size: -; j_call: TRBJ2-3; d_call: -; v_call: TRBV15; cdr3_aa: CATSGGVLAPTDTQYF; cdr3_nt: TGTGCCACCAGCGGGGGAGTTCTAGCCCCCACAGATACGCAGTATTTT
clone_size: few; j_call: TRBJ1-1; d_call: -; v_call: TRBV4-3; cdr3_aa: CASSQDKKADTEAFF; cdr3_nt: TGCGCCAGCAGCCAAGATAAGAAGGCTGACACTGAAGCTTTCTTT